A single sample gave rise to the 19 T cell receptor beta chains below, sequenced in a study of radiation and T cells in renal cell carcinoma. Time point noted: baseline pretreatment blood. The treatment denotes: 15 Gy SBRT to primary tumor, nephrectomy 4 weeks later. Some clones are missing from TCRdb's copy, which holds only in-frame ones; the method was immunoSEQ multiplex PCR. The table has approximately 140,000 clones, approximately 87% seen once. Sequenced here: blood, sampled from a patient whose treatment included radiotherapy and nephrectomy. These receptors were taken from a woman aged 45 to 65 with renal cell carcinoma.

DNA of the CDR3: TGTGCCAGCAGCCTGGACAGGGCAGATACGCAGTATTTT. Translating gives CASSLDRADTQYF. The rearrangement joins TRBV7-2 to TRBJ2-3; TRBD1 matches 8 bases. The germline V gene has CDR1 SGHTA and CDR2 FQGNSA. After removal of 5 bases from V and 4 bases from J, the junction contained 2 bases not matched to a gene. This CDR3 comprises 13 residues. The complete variable domain, with remaining parts taken from reference TRBV7-2 and TRBJ2-3, reads GAGVSQSPSNKVTEKGKDVELRCDPISGHTALYWYRQSLGQGLEFLIYFQGNSAPDKSGLPSDRFSAERTGGSVSTLTIQRTQQEDSAVYLCASSLDRADTQYFGPGTRLTVL.

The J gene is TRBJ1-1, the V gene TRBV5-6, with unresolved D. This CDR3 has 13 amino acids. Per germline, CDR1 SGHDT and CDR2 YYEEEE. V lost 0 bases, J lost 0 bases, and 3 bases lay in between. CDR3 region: CASSLGVNTEAFF. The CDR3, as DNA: TGTGCCAGCAGCTTGGGAGTGAACACTGAAGCTTTCTTT.

The CDR3 protein is CASSNGAGNEQFF. The CDR3 nucleotides are TGTGCCAGCAGCAATGGCGCGGGCAATGAGCAGTTCTTC. V and J are TRBV7-2 and TRBJ2-1; D might be TRBD2 (5 bases). This CDR3 has 13 residues. V was trimmed by 5 bases and J by 6 bases, leaving 11 bases between them. Germline V CDR1 and CDR2: SGHTA, FQGNSA. Using reference TRBV7-2 and TRBJ2-1 for the parts outside the CDR3, the full variable domain is GAGVSQSPSNKVTEKGKDVELRCDPISGHTALYWYRQSLGQGLEFLIYFQGNSAPDKSGLPSDRFSAERTGGSVSTLTIQRTQQEDSAVYLCASSNGAGNEQFFGPGTRLTVL.

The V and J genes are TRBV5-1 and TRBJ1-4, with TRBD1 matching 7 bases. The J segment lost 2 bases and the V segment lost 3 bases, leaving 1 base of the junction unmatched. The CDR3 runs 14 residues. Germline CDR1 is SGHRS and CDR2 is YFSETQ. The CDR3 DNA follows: TGCGCCAGCAGCTCGGGACAGACTAATGAAAAACTGTTTTTT. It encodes CASSSGQTNEKLFF.

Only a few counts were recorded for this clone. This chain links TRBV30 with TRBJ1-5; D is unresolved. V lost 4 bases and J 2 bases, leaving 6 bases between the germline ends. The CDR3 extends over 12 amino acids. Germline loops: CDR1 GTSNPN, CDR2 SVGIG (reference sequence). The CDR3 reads CAWNSGNQPQHF. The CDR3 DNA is TGTGCCTGGAACAGCGGCAATCAGCCCCAGCATTTT.

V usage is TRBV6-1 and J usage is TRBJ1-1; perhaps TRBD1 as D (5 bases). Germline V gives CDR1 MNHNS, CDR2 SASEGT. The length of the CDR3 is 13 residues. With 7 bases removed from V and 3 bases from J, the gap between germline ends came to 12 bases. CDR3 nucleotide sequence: TGTGCCAGCACCCACGGAGGGGACACTGAAGCTTTCTTT. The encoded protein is CASTHGGDTEAFF.

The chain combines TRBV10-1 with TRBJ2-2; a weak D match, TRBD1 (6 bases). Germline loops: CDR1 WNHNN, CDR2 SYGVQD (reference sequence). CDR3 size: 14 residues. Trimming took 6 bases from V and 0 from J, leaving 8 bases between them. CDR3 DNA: TGCGCCAGCAGGGACAGACCGAACACCGGGGAGCTGTTTTTT. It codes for CASRDRPNTGELFF.

CDR3: CASSLPSTYEQYF. CDR3 coding DNA: TGTGCCAGCAGCTTGCCTAGTACCTACGAGCAGTACTTC. The genes are TRBV7-2 and TRBJ2-7; D is uncertain. The CDR3 covers 13 residues. Trimming took 3 bases from V and 2 from J, leaving 8 bases between them. Germline V gene sequence: CDR1 SGHTA, CDR2 FQGNSA.

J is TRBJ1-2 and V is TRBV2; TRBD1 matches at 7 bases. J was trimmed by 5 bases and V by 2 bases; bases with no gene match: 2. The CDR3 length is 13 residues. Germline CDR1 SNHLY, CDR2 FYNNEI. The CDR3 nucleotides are TGTGCCAGCAGTGAAAGCAGGGGGTATGGCTACACCTTC. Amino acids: CASSESRGYGYTF.

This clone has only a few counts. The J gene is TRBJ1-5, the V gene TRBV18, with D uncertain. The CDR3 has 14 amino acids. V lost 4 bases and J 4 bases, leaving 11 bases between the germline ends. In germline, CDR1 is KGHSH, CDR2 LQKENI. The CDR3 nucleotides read TGTGCCAGCTCACGGTCGTCTGGGAATCAGCCCCAGCATTTT. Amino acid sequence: CASSRSSGNQPQHF.

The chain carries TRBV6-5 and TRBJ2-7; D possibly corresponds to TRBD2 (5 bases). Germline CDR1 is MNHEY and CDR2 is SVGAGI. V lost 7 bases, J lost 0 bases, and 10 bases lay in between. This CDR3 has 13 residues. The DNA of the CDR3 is TGTGCCAGCACTCAGCGGAGCTCCTACGAGCAGTACTTC. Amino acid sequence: CASTQRSSYEQYF.

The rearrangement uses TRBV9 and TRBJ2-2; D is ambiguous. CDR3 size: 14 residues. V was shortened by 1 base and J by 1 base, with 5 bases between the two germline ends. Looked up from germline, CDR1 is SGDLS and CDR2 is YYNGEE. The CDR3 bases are TGTGCCAGCAGCGTAACGGTGAACACCGGGGAGCTGTTTTTT. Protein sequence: CASSVTVNTGELFF.

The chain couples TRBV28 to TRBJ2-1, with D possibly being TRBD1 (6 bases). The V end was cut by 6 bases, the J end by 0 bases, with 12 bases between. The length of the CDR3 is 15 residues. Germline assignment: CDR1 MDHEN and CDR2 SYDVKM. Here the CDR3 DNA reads TGTGCCAGCAGATGGGGCAGGGGCTCCTACAATGAGCAGTTCTTC. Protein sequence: CASRWGRGSYNEQFF. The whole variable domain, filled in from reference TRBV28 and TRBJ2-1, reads DVKVTQSSRYLVKRTGEKVFLECVQDMDHENMFWYRQDPGLGLRLIYFSYDVKMKEKGDIPEGYSVSREKKERFSLILESASTNQTSMYLCASRWGRGSYNEQFFGPGTRLTVL.

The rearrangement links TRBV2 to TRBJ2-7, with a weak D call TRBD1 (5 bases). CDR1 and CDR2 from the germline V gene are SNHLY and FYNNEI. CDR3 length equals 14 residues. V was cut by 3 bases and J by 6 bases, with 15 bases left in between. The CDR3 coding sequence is TGTGCCAGCAGTGACAGGCAGGGTATCAGCGAGCAGTACTTC. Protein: CASSDRQGISEQYF.

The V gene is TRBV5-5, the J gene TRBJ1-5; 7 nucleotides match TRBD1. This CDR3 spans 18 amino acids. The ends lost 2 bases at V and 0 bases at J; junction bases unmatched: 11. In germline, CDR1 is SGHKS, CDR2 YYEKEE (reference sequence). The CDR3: CASSFQPQRQGSNQPQHF. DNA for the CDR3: TGTGCCAGCAGCTTCCAACCCCAACGACAGGGTAGCAATCAGCCCCAGCATTTT.

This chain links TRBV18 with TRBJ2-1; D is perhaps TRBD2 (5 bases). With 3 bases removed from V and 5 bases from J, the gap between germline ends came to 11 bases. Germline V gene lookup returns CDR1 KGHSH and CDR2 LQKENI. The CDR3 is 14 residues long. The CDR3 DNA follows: TGTGCCAGCTCACCTCTTCGGGGAAACAATGAGCAGTTCTTC. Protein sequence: CASSPLRGNNEQFF.

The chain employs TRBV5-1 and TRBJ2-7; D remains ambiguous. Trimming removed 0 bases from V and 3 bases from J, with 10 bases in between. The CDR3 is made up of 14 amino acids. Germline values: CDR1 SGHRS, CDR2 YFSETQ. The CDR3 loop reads CASSLGVLSYEQYF. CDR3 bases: TGCGCCAGCAGCTTGGGGGTTCTTAGCTACGAGCAGTACTTC.

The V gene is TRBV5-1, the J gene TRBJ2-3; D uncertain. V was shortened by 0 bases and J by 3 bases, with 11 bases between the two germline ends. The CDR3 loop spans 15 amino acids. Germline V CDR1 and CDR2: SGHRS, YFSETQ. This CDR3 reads CASSLGGMRTDTQYF. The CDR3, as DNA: TGCGCCAGCAGCTTGGGGGGAATGAGGACAGATACGCAGTATTTT.

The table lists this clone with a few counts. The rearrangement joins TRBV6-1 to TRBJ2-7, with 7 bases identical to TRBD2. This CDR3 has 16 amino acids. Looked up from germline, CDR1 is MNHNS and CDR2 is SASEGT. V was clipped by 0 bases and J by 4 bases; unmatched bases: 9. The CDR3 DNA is TGTGCCAGCAGTGAAGCGCTAGCGGCCAGCGGGTACGAGCAGTACTTC. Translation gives CASSEALAASGYEQYF.